These 23 T cell receptor beta chains were sequenced from one sample in a study of CD8 T cells in Susac syndrome. An input of about 0.45 to 1 ug of RNA was subjected to reverse transcription using random hexamers. TCRdb passed the immunoSEQ multiplex PCR reads through MiXCR, listing each CDR3 protein once. The repertoire holds 130,000 or so distinct CDR3 sequences, with about 95% as singletons. Sequencing was done on a sample of CD4+ T cells from PBMCs. The receptors here all came from a human donor with multiple sclerosis.

The chain uses TRBV20-1 and TRBJ2-1, with D possibly TRBD2 on 5 matching bases. CDR1 DFQATT and CDR2 SNEGSKA come from the germline V gene (reference sequence). The CDR3 consists of 13 residues. V lost 3 bases, J lost 4 bases, and 10 bases lay in between. The CDR3: CSARASRYNEQFF. In nucleotides, the CDR3 is TGCAGTGCTAGGGCTAGCAGGTACAATGAGCAGTTCTTC.

CDR3 DNA: TGTGCCAGCTCACGGACTAGCGGGGGCTCCACCTACGAGCAGTACTTC. Translating it yields CASSRTSGGSTYEQYF. V gene TRBV18 combines with J gene TRBJ2-7; TRBD2 matches at 13 bases. V lost 4 bases and J lost 2; bases outside the gene matches: 5. From germline, CDR1 is KGHSH and CDR2 LQKENI. The CDR3 runs 16 residues.

This chain connects TRBV7-9 to TRBJ2-1, with D unresolved. There are 15 residues in the CDR3. V lost 3 bases and J lost 4, with 13 bases in between. The germline V gene encodes CDR1 SEHNR and CDR2 FQNEAQ (reference sequence). The CDR3 protein is CASSLPLGIYNEQFF. The CDR3 DNA is TGTGCCAGCAGCTTGCCTTTAGGAATATACAATGAGCAGTTCTTC.

This clonotype has a single count. V gene TRBV20-1 combines with J gene TRBJ2-7; tentative D call: TRBD1 (6 bases). The V end was cut by 3 bases, the J end by 3 bases, with 15 bases between. This CDR3 is built from 14 residues. Germline values: CDR1 DFQATT, CDR2 SNEGSKA (reference sequence). CDR3 protein: CSARKGEARYEQYF. CDR3 nucleotides: TGCAGTGCTAGGAAGGGGGAAGCCCGCTACGAGCAGTACTTC.

The V call is TRBV29-1, the J call TRBJ1-1, with D uncertain. Germline assignment: CDR1 SQVTM and CDR2 ANQGSEA. V shed 8 bases and J shed 7 bases, with 17 bases lying between them. The CDR3 loop spans 12 amino acids. CDR3 coding DNA: TGCAGCTCACGGTGGGGATCTGATGAAGCTTTCTTT. Translated, it gives CSSRWGSDEAFF. Combining the CDR3 with reference TRBV29-1 and TRBJ1-1 gives the whole variable domain SAVISQKPSRDICQRGTSLTIQCQVDSQVTMMFWYRQQPGQSLTLIATANQGSEATYESGFVIDKFPISRPNLTFSTLTVSNMSPEDSSIYLCSSRWGSDEAFFGQGTRLTVV.

V gene TRBV11-2 combines with J gene TRBJ2-7; 13 nucleotides line up with TRBD2. Per germline, CDR1 SGHAT and CDR2 FQNNGV. The CDR3 is 20 residues long. V lost 4 bases, J lost 1 base, and 16 bases stayed unmatched. The CDR3 reads CASSSIRTSGRAEGSYEQYF. In DNA, the CDR3 is TGTGCCAGCAGCTCCATCCGGACTAGCGGGAGAGCGGAAGGATCCTACGAGCAGTACTTC.

The chain joins TRBV12-3 or TRBV12-4 to TRBJ1-1, with D tentatively TRBD1 (5 bases). V shed 7 bases and J shed 1 base, with 10 bases lying between them. The CDR3 sequence is 13 residues long. CDR3 loop: CASTRGRNTEAFF. The CDR3 DNA is TGTGCCAGCACCCGGGGCAGGAACACTGAAGCTTTCTTT.

The rearrangement links TRBV12-3 or TRBV12-4 to TRBJ2-5, with TRBD2 as a possible D gene (6 bases). Trimming pared 7 bases from V and 5 bases from J, leaving 17 bases between. The CDR3 extends over 14 amino acids. CDR3 in DNA: TGTGCCAGCACCAAAATGGGGGGAGTTGAGACCCAGTACTTC. The encoded protein is CASTKMGGVETQYF.

The rearrangement links TRBV29-1 to TRBJ2-7; D unresolved. The ends were cut back, 4 bases at V and 2 bases at J, with 9 bases in the middle. Germline loops: CDR1 SQVTM, CDR2 ANQGSEA. CDR3 length: 12 residues. The CDR3 DNA reads TGCAGCGTTGGGGTGCCGCCCTACGAGCAGTACTTC. Its protein product is CSVGVPPYEQYF.

This chain links TRBV6-1 with TRBJ2-1, with 9 nucleotides matching TRBD2. This CDR3 contains 14 residues. Germline V gives CDR1 MNHNS, CDR2 SASEGT. With V trimmed by 6 bases and J by 5 bases, 5 bases remained unmatched. The CDR3, as DNA: TGTGCCAGCAGAAGACTAGCGGCACACAATGAGCAGTTCTTC. Translated: CASRRLAAHNEQFF.

This clonotype was counted once. This sequence joins TRBV10-2 and TRBJ1-2; D call uncertain. Between the trimmed V and J ends, which lost 1 base and 4 bases, there was a span of 10 bases. In germline, CDR1 is WSHSY, CDR2 SAAADI. This CDR3 region has 14 residues. CDR3 loop: CASSELGGPYGYTF. The CDR3 bases are TGCGCCAGCAGTGAGTTGGGCGGACCCTATGGCTACACCTTC.

The chain carries TRBV6-4 and TRBJ1-4; D remains unclear. This CDR3 spans 13 amino acids. V was trimmed by 0 bases and J by 7 bases, leaving 6 bases between them. Per germline, CDR1 MRHNA and CDR2 SNTAGT. The CDR3 here is CASSDSVGEKLFF. The CDR3 bases are TGTGCCAGCAGTGACTCGGTCGGTGAAAAACTGTTTTTT.

The chain has TRBV4-1 and TRBJ2-7, with a weak D call TRBD2 (5 bases). Per germline, CDR1 MGHRA and CDR2 YSYEKL. CDR3 length: 15 residues. The V end was cut by 1 base, the J end by 7 bases, with 17 bases between. CDR3 residues: CASSQGGGPRREQYF. CDR3 bases: TGCGCCAGCAGCCAAGGAGGCGGTCCTAGGAGGGAGCAGTACTTC.

The J gene is TRBJ1-2, the V gene TRBV14, with 7 bases fitting TRBD1. There are 14 residues in the CDR3. J lost 4 bases, V lost 4 bases, and 6 bases had no gene match. Germline CDR1 SGHDN, CDR2 FVKESK. CDR3 loop: CASSPQGTVYGYTF. CDR3 sequence (DNA): TGTGCCAGCAGCCCCCAAGGGACAGTCTATGGCTACACCTTC.

The chain joins TRBV6-2 or TRBV6-3 to TRBJ2-3; D is undetermined. Germline V gives CDR1 MNHEY, CDR2 SVGEGT. The CDR3 is made up of 13 amino acids. The V end was cut by 2 bases, the J end by 6 bases, with 9 bases between. The CDR3 loop is CASSYPPSDTQYF. In DNA form, the CDR3 reads TGTGCCAGCAGTTACCCCCCCTCCGATACGCAGTATTTT.

The V call is TRBV11-2, the J call TRBJ2-3, with TRBD2 matching over 7 bases. Trimming cost V 1 base and J 0 bases; bases outside gene matches: 4. Germline V lookup: CDR1 SGHAT, CDR2 FQNNGV. This CDR3 is built from 16 residues. The CDR3 spells CASSLVLAVSTDTQYF. In DNA, the CDR3 is TGTGCCAGCAGCTTAGTTCTAGCGGTTAGCACAGATACGCAGTATTTT.

The J gene is TRBJ2-3, the V gene TRBV29-1; the match to TRBD2 covers 13 bases. Trimming at V came to 4 bases and at J to 0 bases, leaving 4 bases not matched to a gene. This CDR3 is built from 16 residues. The germline V gene has CDR1 SQVTM and CDR2 ANQGSEA. CDR3 amino acids: CSVGLAGGRSTDTQYF. Here the CDR3 DNA reads TGCAGCGTTGGACTAGCGGGAGGTCGTAGCACAGATACGCAGTATTTT.

CDR3 sequence: CAWSVAGGNSPLHF. The DNA for the CDR3 is TGTGCCTGGAGTGTAGCTGGGGGAAATTCACCCCTCCACTTT. The chain links TRBV30 to TRBJ1-6; tentative D call: TRBD1 (5 bases). Germline-derived CDR1 and CDR2 are GTSNPN and SVGIG (reference sequence). With 0 bases removed from V and 7 bases from J, the gap between germline ends came to 10 bases. The CDR3 runs to 14 residues.

This clonotype has just one count. The chain carries TRBV29-1 and TRBJ2-5, with 12 bases identical to TRBD2. This CDR3 has 14 residues. The J segment lost 5 bases and the V segment lost 7 bases, leaving 8 bases of the junction unmatched. CDR1 and CDR2 from the germline V gene are SQVTM and ANQGSEA. The CDR3 DNA reads as TGCAGCGCTAGCGGGGGGGGAACTTGGGAGACCCAGTACTTC. This gives the protein CSASGGGTWETQYF.

V usage is TRBV18 and J usage is TRBJ1-1, with D uncertain. This CDR3 contains 13 residues. Trimming cost V 5 bases and J 1 base, with 8 bases left between them. Germline CDR1 reads KGHSH; CDR2 reads LQKENI. The DNA of the CDR3 is TGTGCCAGCTCATCATCCTCGAACACTGAAGCTTTCTTT. Its protein is CASSSSSNTEAFF.

The V call is TRBV20-1, the J call TRBJ2-7, with D perhaps assigned TRBD1 or TRBD2 (6 bases each). The V gene lost 1 base and the J gene lost 4 bases, with 11 bases spanning the gap. The CDR3 is 13 residues long. Germline assignment: CDR1 DFQATT and CDR2 SNEGSKA (reference sequence). DNA of the CDR3: TGCAGTGCTAGAGTTGGGGGGCTTTACGAGCAGTACTTC. It is translated as CSARVGGLYEQYF.

This chain links TRBV5-4 with TRBJ2-1; no clear D gene. V dropped 0 bases and J dropped 15 bases, with 16 bases sitting between them. CDR1 SGHNT and CDR2 YYREEE come from the germline V gene (reference sequence). The CDR3 length is 13 residues. CDR3: CASSLEFRQHPFF. The CDR3, as DNA: TGTGCCAGCAGCTTGGAGTTTCGGCAGCACCCGTTCTTC.

The genes are TRBV24-1 and TRBJ2-1, with 9 bases matching TRBD2. The CDR3 extends over 16 amino acids. The ends lost 7 bases at V and 10 bases at J; junction bases unmatched: 16. CDR1 and CDR2 (germline): KGHDR, SFDVKD. The CDR3 spells CATSSSGLAGPREQFF. The CDR3 DNA reads TGTGCCACCAGCTCTTCGGGGCTAGCGGGGCCGAGGGAGCAGTTCTTC.